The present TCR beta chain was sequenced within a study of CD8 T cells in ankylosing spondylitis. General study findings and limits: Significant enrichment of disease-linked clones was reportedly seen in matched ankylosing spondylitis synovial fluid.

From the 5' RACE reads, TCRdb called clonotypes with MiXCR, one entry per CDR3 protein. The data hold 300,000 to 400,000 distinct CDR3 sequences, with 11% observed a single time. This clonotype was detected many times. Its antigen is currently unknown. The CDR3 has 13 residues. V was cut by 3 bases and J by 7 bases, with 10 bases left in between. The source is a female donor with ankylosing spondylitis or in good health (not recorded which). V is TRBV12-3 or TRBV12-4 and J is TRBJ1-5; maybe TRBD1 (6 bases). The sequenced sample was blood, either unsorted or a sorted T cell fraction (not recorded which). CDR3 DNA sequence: TGTGCCAGCAGTTTCGAAGGGGGGCAGCCCCAGCATTTT. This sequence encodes CASSFEGGQPQHF.